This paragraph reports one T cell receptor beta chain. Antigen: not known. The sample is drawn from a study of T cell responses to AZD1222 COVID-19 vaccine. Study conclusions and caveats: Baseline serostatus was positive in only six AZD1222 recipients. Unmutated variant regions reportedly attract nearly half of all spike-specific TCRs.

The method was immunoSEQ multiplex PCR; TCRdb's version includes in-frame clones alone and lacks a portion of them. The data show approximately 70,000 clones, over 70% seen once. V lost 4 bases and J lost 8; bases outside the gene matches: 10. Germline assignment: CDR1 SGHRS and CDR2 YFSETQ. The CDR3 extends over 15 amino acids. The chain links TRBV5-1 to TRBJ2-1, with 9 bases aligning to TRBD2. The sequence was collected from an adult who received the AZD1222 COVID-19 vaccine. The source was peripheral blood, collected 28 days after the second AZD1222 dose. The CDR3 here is CASSDAGGPADEQFF. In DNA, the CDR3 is TGCGCCAGCAGCGACGCGGGGGGGCCTGCGGATGAGCAGTTCTTC.